This TCR beta chain was retrieved from a study of T cell responses to AZD1222 COVID-19 vaccine. V was cut by 3 bases and J by 7 bases, with 24 bases left in between. The CDR3 runs to 16 residues. Germline V gene data show CDR1 as SQVTM and CDR2 as ANQGSEA. On this clone: Its antigen is undetermined.

Regarding the study as a whole: Spike as a whole was targeted by vaccine-associated CD4 TCRs, dominant at 160-218 and 743-854.

Sequencing was performed with immunoSEQ multiplex PCR; in TCRdb, only in-frame clones are kept and a portion is missing. This table holds about 100,000 clones, more than 70% found once. This receptor was obtained from an adult in good health. The sequencing used peripheral blood, collected on day 0 of AZD1222 vaccination. The chain uses TRBV29-1 and TRBJ1-2; no firm D call. CDR3 sequence reads: CSVDSLGEGVLLGYTF. The CDR3 coding sequence is TGCAGCGTTGATTCCCTCGGGGAGGGCGTTCTGCTTGGCTACACCTTC.